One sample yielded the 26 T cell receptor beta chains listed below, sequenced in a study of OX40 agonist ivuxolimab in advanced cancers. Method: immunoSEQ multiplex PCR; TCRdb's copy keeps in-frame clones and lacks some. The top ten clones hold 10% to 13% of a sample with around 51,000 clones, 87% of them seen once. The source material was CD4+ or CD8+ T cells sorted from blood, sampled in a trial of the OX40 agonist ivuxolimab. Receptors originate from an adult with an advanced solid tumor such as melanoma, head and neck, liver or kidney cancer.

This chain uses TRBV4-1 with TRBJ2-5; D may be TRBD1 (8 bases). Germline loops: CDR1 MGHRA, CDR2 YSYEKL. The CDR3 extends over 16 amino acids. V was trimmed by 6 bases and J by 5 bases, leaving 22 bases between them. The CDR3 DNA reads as TGCGCCAGCAGTCGCCTACAGTCACAGGGGGGGGAGACCCAGTACTTC. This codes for CASSRLQSQGGETQYF.

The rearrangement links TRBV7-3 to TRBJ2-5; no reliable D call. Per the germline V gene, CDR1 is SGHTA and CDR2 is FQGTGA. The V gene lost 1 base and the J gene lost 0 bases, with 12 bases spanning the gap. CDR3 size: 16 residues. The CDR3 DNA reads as TGTGCCAGCAGCTTAAACCCACGACACGACCAAGAGACCCAGTACTTC. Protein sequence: CASSLNPRHDQETQYF.

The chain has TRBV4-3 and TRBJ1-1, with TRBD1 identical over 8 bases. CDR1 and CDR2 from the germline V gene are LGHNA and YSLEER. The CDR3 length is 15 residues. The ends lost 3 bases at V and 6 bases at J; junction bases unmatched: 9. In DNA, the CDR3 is TGCGCCAGCAGCCACGGACAGGGTGGAGGGGCTGAAGCTTTCTTT. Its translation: CASSHGQGGGAEAFF.

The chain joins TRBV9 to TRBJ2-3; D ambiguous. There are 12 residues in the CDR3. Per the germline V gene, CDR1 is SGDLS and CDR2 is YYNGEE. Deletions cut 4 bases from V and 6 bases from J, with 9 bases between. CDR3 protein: CASSPSSDTQYF. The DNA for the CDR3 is TGTGCCAGCAGCCCCTCTTCGGATACGCAGTATTTT.

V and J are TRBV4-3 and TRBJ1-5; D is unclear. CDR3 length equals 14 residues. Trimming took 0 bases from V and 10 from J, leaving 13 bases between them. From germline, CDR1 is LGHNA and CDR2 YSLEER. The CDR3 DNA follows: TGCGCCAGCAGCCAAGATCCCGGACCCAGCCCCCAGCATTTT. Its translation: CASSQDPGPSPQHF.

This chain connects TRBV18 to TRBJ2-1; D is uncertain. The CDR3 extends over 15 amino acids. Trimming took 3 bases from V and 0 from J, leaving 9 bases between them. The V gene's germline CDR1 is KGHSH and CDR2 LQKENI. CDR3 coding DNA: TGTGCCAGCTCACCCGATGACATCTCCTACAATGAGCAGTTCTTC. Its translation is CASSPDDISYNEQFF. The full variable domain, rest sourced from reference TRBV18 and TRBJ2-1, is NAGVMQNPRHLVRRRGQEARLRCSPMKGHSHVYWYRQLPEEGLKFMVYLQKENIIDESGMPKERFSAEFPKEGPSILRIQQVVRGDSAAYFCASSPDDISYNEQFFGPGTRLTVL.

DNA of the CDR3: TGTGCCAGCAGCGACCGGCAAGTGGCGACCCAGTACTTC. Its protein is CASSDRQVATQYF. The chain couples TRBV7-9 to TRBJ2-5; D uncertain. Germline CDR1 reads SEHNR; CDR2 reads FQNEAQ (reference sequence). CDR3 length: 13 residues. V was shortened by 5 bases and J by 7 bases, with 14 bases between the two germline ends.

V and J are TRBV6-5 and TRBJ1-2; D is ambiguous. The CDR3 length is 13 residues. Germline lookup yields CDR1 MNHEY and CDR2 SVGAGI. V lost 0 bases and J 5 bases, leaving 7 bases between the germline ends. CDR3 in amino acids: CASSYSGSYGYTF. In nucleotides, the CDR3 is TGTGCCAGCAGTTACTCGGGCAGTTATGGCTACACCTTC.

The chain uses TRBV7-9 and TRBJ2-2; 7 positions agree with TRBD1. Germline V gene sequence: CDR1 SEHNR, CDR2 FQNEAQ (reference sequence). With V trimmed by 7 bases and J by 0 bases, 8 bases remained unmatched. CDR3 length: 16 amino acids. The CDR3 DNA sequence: TGTGCCAGCAACCAGCCCGGGACAGCGAACACCGGGGAGCTGTTTTTT. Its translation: CASNQPGTANTGELFF.

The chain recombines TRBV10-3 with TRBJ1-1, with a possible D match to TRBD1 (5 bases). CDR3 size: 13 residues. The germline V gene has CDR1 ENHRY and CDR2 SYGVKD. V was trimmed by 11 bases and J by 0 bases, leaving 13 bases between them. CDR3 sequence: CAFRQTMNTEAFF. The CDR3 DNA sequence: TGTGCCTTTAGACAGACCATGAACACTGAAGCTTTCTTT.

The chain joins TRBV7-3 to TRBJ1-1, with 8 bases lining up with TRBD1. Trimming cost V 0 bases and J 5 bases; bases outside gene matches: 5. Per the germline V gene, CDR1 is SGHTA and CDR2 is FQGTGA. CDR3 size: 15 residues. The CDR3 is CASSLTGTGFTEAFF. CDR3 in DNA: TGTGCCAGCAGCTTAACGGGGACAGGCTTTACTGAAGCTTTCTTT.

DNA for the CDR3: TGTGCCAGCAGTCCTCCTCGACAGGGGACCCAAGAGACCCAGTACTTC. Translated: CASSPPRQGTQETQYF. The V call is TRBV27, the J call TRBJ2-5, with 8 positions matching TRBD1. V trimming: 5 bases; J trimming: 1 base; junction bases outside the gene matches: 9. In germline, CDR1 is MNHEY, CDR2 SMNVEV (reference sequence). CDR3 length equals 16 residues.

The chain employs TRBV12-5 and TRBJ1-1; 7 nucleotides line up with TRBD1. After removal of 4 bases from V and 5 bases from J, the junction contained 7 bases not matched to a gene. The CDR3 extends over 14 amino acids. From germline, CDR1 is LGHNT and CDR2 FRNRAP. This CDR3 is CASGWTNRGTEAFF. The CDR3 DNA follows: TGTGCTAGTGGTTGGACAAACAGGGGAACTGAAGCTTTCTTT.

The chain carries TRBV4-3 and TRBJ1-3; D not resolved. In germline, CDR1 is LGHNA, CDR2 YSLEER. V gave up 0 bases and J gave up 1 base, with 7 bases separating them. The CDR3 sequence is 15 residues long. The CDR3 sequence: CASSQERGSGNTIYF. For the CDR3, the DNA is TGCGCCAGCAGCCAAGAGCGGGGTTCTGGAAACACCATATATTTT.

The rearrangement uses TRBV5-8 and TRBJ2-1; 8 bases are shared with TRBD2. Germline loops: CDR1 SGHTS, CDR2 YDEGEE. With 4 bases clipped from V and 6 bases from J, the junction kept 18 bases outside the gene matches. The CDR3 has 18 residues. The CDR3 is CASSPAGTSYFPFNEQFF. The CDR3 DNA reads TGTGCCAGCAGCCCCGCCGGGACTAGTTATTTCCCCTTCAATGAGCAGTTCTTC.

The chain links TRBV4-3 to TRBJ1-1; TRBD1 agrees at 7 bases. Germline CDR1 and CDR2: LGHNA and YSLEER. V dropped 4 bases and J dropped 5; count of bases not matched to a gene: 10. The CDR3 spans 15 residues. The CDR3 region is CASSLRAGGWTEAFF. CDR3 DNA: TGCGCCAGCAGCCTGAGAGCAGGGGGATGGACTGAAGCTTTCTTT.

The CDR3 region has the DNA TGTGCCAGCCTCCCGCGGGGGGTATCCTACGAGCAGTACTTC. Its translation is CASLPRGVSYEQYF. V is TRBV7-8 and J is TRBJ2-7; 8 bases match TRBD2. The CDR3 has 14 amino acids. CDR1 is SGHVS and CDR2 is FQNEAQ in the germline V gene. V lost 8 bases to trimming and J lost 1 base; unmatched junction nucleotides: 7.

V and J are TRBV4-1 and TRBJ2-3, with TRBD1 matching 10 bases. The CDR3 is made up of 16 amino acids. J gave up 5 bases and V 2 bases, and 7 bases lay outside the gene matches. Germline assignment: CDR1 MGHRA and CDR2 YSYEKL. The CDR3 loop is CASSQQTGGVGDTQYF. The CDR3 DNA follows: TGCGCCAGCAGCCAACAGACAGGGGGCGTCGGAGATACGCAGTATTTT.

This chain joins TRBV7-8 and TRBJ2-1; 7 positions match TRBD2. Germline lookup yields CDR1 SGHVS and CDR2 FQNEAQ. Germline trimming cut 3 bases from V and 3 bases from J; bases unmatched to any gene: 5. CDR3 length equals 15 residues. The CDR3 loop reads CASSLLPGGYNEQFF. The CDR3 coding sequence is TGTGCCAGCAGCTTGTTGCCGGGGGGCTACAATGAGCAGTTCTTC.

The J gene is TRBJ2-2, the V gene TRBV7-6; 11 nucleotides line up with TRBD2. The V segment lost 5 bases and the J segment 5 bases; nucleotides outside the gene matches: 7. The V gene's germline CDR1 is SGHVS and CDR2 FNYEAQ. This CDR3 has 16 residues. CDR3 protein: CASSDGTSGETGELFF. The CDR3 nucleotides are TGTGCCAGCAGCGACGGGACTAGCGGAGAAACCGGGGAGCTGTTTTTT.

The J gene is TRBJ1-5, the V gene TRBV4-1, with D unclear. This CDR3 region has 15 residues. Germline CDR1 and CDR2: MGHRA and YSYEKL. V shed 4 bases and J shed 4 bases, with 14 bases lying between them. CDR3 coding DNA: TGCGCCAGCAGCCCTACCATGGTGGGGAATCAGCCCCAGCATTTT. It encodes CASSPTMVGNQPQHF.

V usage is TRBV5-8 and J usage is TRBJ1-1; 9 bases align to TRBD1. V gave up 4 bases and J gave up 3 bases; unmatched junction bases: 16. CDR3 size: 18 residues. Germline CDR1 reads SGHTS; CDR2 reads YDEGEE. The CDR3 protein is CASSRTWAYRGHDTEAFF. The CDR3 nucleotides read TGTGCCAGCAGCCGAACTTGGGCTTACAGGGGGCATGACACTGAAGCTTTCTTT.

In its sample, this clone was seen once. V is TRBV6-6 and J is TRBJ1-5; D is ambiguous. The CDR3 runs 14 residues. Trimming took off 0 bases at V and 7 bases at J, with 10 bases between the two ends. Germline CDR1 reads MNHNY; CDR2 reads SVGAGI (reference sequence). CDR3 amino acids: CASSYSGGSQPQHF. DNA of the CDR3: TGTGCCAGCAGTTACTCTGGAGGAAGCCAGCCCCAGCATTTT.

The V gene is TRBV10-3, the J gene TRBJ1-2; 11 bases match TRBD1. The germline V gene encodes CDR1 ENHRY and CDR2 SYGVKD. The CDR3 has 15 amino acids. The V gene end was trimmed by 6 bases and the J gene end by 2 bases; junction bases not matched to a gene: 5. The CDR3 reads CAISGQGARNYGYTF. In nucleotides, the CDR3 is TGTGCCATCAGCGGACAGGGGGCGAGGAACTATGGCTACACCTTC.

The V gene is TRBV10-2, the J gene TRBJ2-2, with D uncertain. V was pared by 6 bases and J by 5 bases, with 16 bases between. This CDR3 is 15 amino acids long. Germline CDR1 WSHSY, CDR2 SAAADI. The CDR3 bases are TGCGCCAGCAGCACTGACTTAACGCGAACCGGGGAGCTGTTTTTT. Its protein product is CASSTDLTRTGELFF.

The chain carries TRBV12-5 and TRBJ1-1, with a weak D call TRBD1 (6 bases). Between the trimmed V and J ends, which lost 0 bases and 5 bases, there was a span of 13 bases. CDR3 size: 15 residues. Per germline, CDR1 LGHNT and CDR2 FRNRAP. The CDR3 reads CASGLVLRTGTEAFF. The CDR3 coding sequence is TGTGCTAGTGGTTTGGTACTCCGTACAGGGACTGAAGCTTTCTTT. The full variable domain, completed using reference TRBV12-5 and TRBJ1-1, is DARVTQTPRHKVTEMGQEVTMRCQPILGHNTVFWYRQTMMQGLELLAYFRNRAPLDDSGMPKDRFSAEMPDATLATLKIQPSEPRDSAVYFCASGLVLRTGTEAFFGQGTRLTVV.